Sequencing of this T cell receptor beta chain was carried out in a study of shared clonotypes between healthy human individuals (TCRdb year 2020). Background on the whole study: A couple of women and three men aged 18 to 49 years were included in the cohort. For each donor, three plates each were used for CD4 naive and CD4 memory, two plates were used for CD8 naive, and one plate was used for CD8 memory. The study deeply sequenced blood TCR repertoires of five healthy adults to estimate repertoire size and the extent of clonotype sharing between individuals. Libraries were prepared and TCR repertoires were sequenced by different laboratories using diverse techniques, in order to increase sequencing depth and limit assay-specific biases. Leukapheresis yielded between about 0.85 and 9.5 billion PBMCs per donor. Broad study findings and their caveats: When a handful of donors were compared, the shared fraction of clonotypes was roughly 5% for naive CD4, about 4% for naive CD8, 2.3% for memory CD4, and roughly 0.4% for memory CD8. Sampling was restricted to blood, and TCR repertoires in tissues likely differ from the TCR repertoires found in blood. Because the study included only a small number of donors, the genetic and exposure-history diversity represented was limited. Compared with non-shared clonotypes, the clonotypes found in all four sorted-subset donors had higher generation probabilities. Even with the large sequencing depth, rarefaction of the sorted-subset datasets indicated that sequencing was incomplete. Pairwise subsampling indicated that sequencing depth was expected to affect the degree of clonotype sharing among donors. Naive subsets generally had larger estimated clonotype richness than memory subsets did.

V is shortened by 6 bases, J by 15 bases, and the region joining them spans 22 bases. The germline V gene gives CDR1 as SGHTA and CDR2 as FQGNSA. The CDR3 measures 13 amino acids from cysteine to phenylalanine. Only the CDR3 region is kept as DNA, spanning 39 bases read in frame from base 1. Concerning this clone: Its recognized antigen is unknown. Per-nucleotide qualities are absent, and no much larger clonotype sits a single base away.

The donors were healthy, HIV-negative adults who had no recently reported acute infections or vaccinations. Only Caucasian adults living in Nashville, Tennessee, USA were represented among the donors. CD4+ T cells were enriched through magnetic negative selection, after which naive cells were positively selected on CD45RA and the remaining negative fraction served as the memory subset. After blood collection by leukapheresis, PBMCs were isolated using Ficoll-Histopaque density gradient centrifugation and then cryopreserved in the vapor phase of liquid nitrogen. Purity and quantity of every magnetically sorted T cell population were checked by analytical flow cytometry. Each sorted fraction had its genomic DNA isolated and then quantified by UV absorbance on a Nanodrop 2000c. TCR CDR3 regions were amplified from genomic DNA by multiplex PCR using the deep immunoSEQ assay. Extracted genomic DNA from each cell subset was distributed evenly across all wells of several immunoSEQ 96-well plates, and each plate was treated as a replicate. For sorted subsets, approximately 0.2 ug of genomic DNA, equivalent to around 30,000 T cell genomes, went into each replicate PCR. Purified libraries were quantified with a Qubit 3.0 fluorometer, sized on a Bioanalyzer 2100, and re-quantified with the KAPA Library Quantification kit. Every immunoSEQ 96-well plate was sequenced on a separate single-read 150-cycle Illumina NextSeq 550 flow cell. From the authors' description of their analysis: Because only junctional sequences without quality scores were contained in the immunoSEQ output, filtering matching that applied to full-length reads could not be performed. To assign V/J genes and CDR3, sequences were annotated using PyIR, a Python wrapper for IgBLAST v1.9, with IMGT germline references. Reads were filtered out if the reads had weak V/J assignments (E-value above 1e-6), no CDR3, stop codons, out-of-frame junctions, or ambiguous translated residues. V3J clonotypes were defined by identical inferred V gene, J gene, and CDR3 amino acid sequence. Percentage overlap between repertoires was computed as shared unique clonotypes divided by the size of the smaller repertoire. RTK rarefaction, the Chao1 estimator, and Recon v2.1 estimates of unobserved clonotypes were used to assess repertoire richness. Generation probabilities for all TCRbeta clonotypes obtained by the gDNA method from a handful of donors were computed using OLGA. The clones in this table, taken by TCRdb from immuneACCESS, are in-frame only. Not every clone is retained; where verified, under half of the shortfall comes from an unresolved V gene, and the cause of the rest is unknown. D and trimming were read from the DNA, whereas the V and J calls and clone size are those reported in that table. The sample table contains over 1.4 million clones; only one count was recorded for 96% of them. Over 1% of the sample belongs to the ten largest clones.

The clonotype originates from a man younger than 45 in good health. Sequences were obtained from naive CD4+ T cells sorted from blood. The cell subset or site label, read with the paper, signifies: CD45RA+ positively selected. Recombination connected TRBV7-2 to TRBJ2-3; matching of 6 bases hints at TRBD2 as the D gene. CDR3 loop: CASSSGWGTVTYF. The DNA reads TGTGCCAGCAGTTCCGGGTGGGGGACTGTGACCTATTTT.